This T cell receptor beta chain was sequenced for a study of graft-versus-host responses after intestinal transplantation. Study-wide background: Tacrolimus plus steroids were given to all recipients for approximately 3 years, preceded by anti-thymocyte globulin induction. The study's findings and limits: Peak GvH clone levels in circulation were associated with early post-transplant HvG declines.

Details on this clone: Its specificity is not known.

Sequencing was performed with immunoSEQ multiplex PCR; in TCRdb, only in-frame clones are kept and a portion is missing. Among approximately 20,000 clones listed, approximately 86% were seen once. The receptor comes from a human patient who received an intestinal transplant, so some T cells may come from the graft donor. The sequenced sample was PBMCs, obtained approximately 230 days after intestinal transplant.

The CDR3 coding sequence is TGTGCCAGCAGCCCACTAGGGGGGACTAGCACAGATACGCAGTATTTT. The encoded protein is CASSPLGGTSTDTQYF. The chain joins TRBV14 to TRBJ2-3; D possibly matches TRBD1 or TRBD2 (6 bases each). V shed 4 bases and J shed 0 bases, with 14 bases lying between them. Germline assignment: CDR1 SGHDN and CDR2 FVKESK. The length of the CDR3 is 16 residues.